Here is one T cell receptor (beta chain) with its context. The antigen is not known. The germline V and J ends were trimmed by 2 bases and 3 bases, with 11 bases remaining between them. CDR1 is MNHNS, CDR2 SASEGT, per germline. CDR3 size: 14 residues. The repertoire was sequenced with immunoSEQ multiplex PCR; TCRdb's copy has only in-frame clones and lacks some. The sample includes tens of thousands of clones, 50% to 65% of them seen just once. This sample is part of a study of cytotoxic CD8 clonotypes in ibrutinib-treated CLL. Study-level results: A rise in clonality was seen at ibrutinib response, and a fall back toward baseline was seen at progression.

The source material was PBMCs, sampled at disease progression, from a patient treated with ibrutinib. The origin of this receptor is a human donor with chronic lymphocytic leukemia. This chain joins TRBV6-1 and TRBJ2-7, with D perhaps given as TRBD1 or TRBD2 (5 bases each). In nucleotides, the CDR3 is TGTGCCAGCAGTGAAAGAGGGGTCAGCTACGAGCAGTACTTC. Translation: CASSERGVSYEQYF.